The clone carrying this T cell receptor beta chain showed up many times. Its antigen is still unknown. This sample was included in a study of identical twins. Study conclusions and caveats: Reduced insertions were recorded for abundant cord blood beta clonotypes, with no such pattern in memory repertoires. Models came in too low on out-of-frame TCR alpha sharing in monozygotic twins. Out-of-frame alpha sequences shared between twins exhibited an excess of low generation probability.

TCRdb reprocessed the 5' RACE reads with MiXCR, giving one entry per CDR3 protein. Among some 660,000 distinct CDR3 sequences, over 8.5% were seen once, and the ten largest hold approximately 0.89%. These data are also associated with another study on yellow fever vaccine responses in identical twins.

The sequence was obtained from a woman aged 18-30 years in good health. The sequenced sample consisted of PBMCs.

The CDR3 reads CASSLPTEAFF. For the CDR3, the DNA is TGTGCCAGCAGTCTACCCACTGAAGCTTTCTTT. This chain uses TRBV12-3 or TRBV12-4 with TRBJ1-1; D is unresolved. The CDR3 sequence is 11 residues long. Trimming removed 5 bases at V and 4 bases at J, with 5 bases between.